Following are 25 T cell receptor beta chains from one sample sequenced in a study of blood T cell repertoires in COVID-19. Some clones are missing from TCRdb's copy, which holds only in-frame ones; the method was immunoSEQ multiplex PCR. This sample has more than 110,000 clones, with 70% to 90% found just once. The material sequenced was PBMCs or T cells enriched from blood (not recorded which). These receptor sequences come from a man in his forties or fifties who had recovered from COVID-19.

The rearrangement links TRBV19 to TRBJ1-5, with D unclear. This CDR3 spans 13 amino acids. CDR1 and CDR2 from the germline V gene are LNHDA and SQIVND (reference sequence). Trimming removed 8 bases at V and 3 bases at J, with 11 bases between. The CDR3 nucleotides read TGTGCCAGTGCCGACACGATCAATCAGCCCCAGCATTTT. Translated: CASADTINQPQHF. Looking up the rest from reference TRBV19 and TRBJ1-5 gives the full variable domain: DGGITQSPKYLFRKEGQNVTLSCEQNLNHDAMYWYRQDPGQGLRLIYYSQIVNDFQKGDIAEGYSVSREKKESFPLTVTSAQKNPTAFYLCASADTINQPQHFGDGTRLSIL.

A word on this clone: Other DNA sequences in the same sample also yield this CDR3. The V call is TRBV7-2, the J call TRBJ2-7; 7 bases match TRBD2. Germline V lookup: CDR1 SGHTA, CDR2 FQGNSA. The CDR3 spans 14 residues. The junction had 3 bases not matched to a gene; V was cut back by 1 base and J by 3 bases. The CDR3 loop is CASSLEAGVYEQYV. The CDR3, as DNA: TGTGCCAGCAGCTTAGAGGCGGGGGTCTACGAGCAGTACGTC.

The V gene is TRBV11-2, the J gene TRBJ2-1, with 12 bases lining up with TRBD2. The CDR3 covers 14 residues. Unmatched junction bases numbered 3, after V lost 5 bases and J lost 7 bases. The germline V gene has CDR1 SGHAT and CDR2 FQNNGV. The CDR3 protein is CASSKGLAGNEQFF. In nucleotides, the CDR3 is TGTGCCAGCAGCAAAGGACTAGCGGGGAATGAGCAGTTCTTC. Full variable domain (outside the CDR3, taken from reference TRBV11-2 and TRBJ2-1): EAGVAQSPRYKIIEKRQSVAFWCNPISGHATLYWYQQILGQGPKLLIQFQNNGVVDDSQLPKDRFSAERLKGVDSTLKIQPAKLEDSAVYLCASSKGLAGNEQFFGPGTRLTVL.

V usage is TRBV5-4 and J usage is TRBJ2-7; possibly TRBD1 for D (6 bases). Trimming cost V 0 bases and J 5 bases, with 15 bases left between them. The CDR3 has 15 amino acids. Germline CDR1 reads SGHNT; CDR2 reads YYREEE (reference sequence). CDR3 in amino acids: CASSLGVLRTDEQYF. For the CDR3, the DNA is TGTGCCAGCAGCTTGGGGGTCCTTAGGACAGACGAGCAGTACTTC.

The J gene is TRBJ1-1, the V gene TRBV6-5, with a possible D match to TRBD1 (5 bases). V was clipped by 6 bases and J by 5 bases, with 13 bases between them. The CDR3 length is 13 residues. Per germline, CDR1 MNHEY and CDR2 SVGAGI. The CDR3 sequence is CASSGTLGTEAFF. In nucleotides, the CDR3 is TGTGCCAGCAGCGGGACTCTAGGGACTGAAGCTTTCTTT.

V is TRBV2 and J is TRBJ1-6; 7 bases line up with TRBD1. V was pared by 9 bases and J by 10 bases, with 15 bases of the junction left unmatched. The CDR3 runs to 15 residues. Germline CDR1 is SNHLY and CDR2 is FYNNEI. CDR3 in amino acids: CASGQDRAGGSPLHF. The CDR3 region has the DNA TGTGCCAGTGGACAAGACAGGGCTGGTGGGTCACCCCTCCACTTT.

The chain links TRBV6-5 to TRBJ2-1; TRBD2 might be the D (6 bases). Germline assignment: CDR1 MNHEY and CDR2 SVGAGI. V lost 1 base and J 6 bases, leaving 16 bases between the germline ends. The CDR3 consists of 16 residues. CDR3 amino acids: CASSYWGVGRGNEQFF. The CDR3 DNA is TGTGCCAGCAGTTACTGGGGGGTAGGGCGGGGCAATGAGCAGTTCTTC.

This clone was seen a single time. J is TRBJ1-2 and V is TRBV5-1, with a possible D match to TRBD1 (5 bases). V lost 2 bases and J 3 bases, leaving 8 bases between the germline ends. This CDR3 is built from 13 residues. Per germline, CDR1 SGHRS and CDR2 YFSETQ. This chain's CDR3 is CASSLDSDYGYTF. The CDR3 region has the DNA TGCGCCAGCAGCTTAGACAGTGACTATGGCTACACCTTC.

This clone was seen a few times. The chain joins TRBV5-1 to TRBJ2-1; 7 bases fit TRBD2. CDR1 is SGHRS, CDR2 YFSETQ, per germline. CDR3 length equals 14 residues. V lost 6 bases and J lost 0; bases outside the gene matches: 3. CDR3: CASKAGNSYNEQFF. CDR3 nucleotide sequence: TGCGCCAGCAAAGCGGGGAACTCCTACAATGAGCAGTTCTTC.

The rearrangement joins TRBV28 to TRBJ1-1; 8 bases match TRBD1. The CDR3 runs 17 residues. The germline CDR1 and CDR2 sequences are MDHEN and SYDVKM. After removal of 6 bases from V and 4 bases from J, the junction contained 16 bases not matched to a gene. The CDR3 protein is CASSPHRTGFGSTEAFF. The CDR3 DNA reads TGTGCCAGCAGCCCTCACCGGACAGGGTTCGGGAGCACTGAAGCTTTCTTT. The whole variable domain, filled in from reference TRBV28 and TRBJ1-1, reads DVKVTQSSRYLVKRTGEKVFLECVQDMDHENMFWYRQDPGLGLRLIYFSYDVKMKEKGDIPEGYSVSREKKERFSLILESASTNQTSMYLCASSPHRTGFGSTEAFFGQGTRLTVV.

The chain employs TRBV16 and TRBJ1-4; D unresolved. V dropped 1 base and J dropped 0 bases, with 6 bases sitting between them. Germline CDR1 reads KGHSY; CDR2 reads FQNENV. CDR3 length: 15 amino acids. CDR3 DNA: TGTGCCAGCAGCCAATTCGGTGCAACTAATGAAAAACTGTTTTTT. Protein product: CASSQFGATNEKLFF.

The gene calls are TRBV5-1 and TRBJ2-7, with unresolved D. CDR1 is SGHRS and CDR2 is YFSETQ in the germline V gene. Trimming stripped 0 bases from V and 2 bases from J, with 9 bases between. CDR3 size: 14 residues. The CDR3 sequence is CASSLVVSPYEQYF. The CDR3, as DNA: TGCGCCAGCAGCTTGGTTGTGTCTCCCTACGAGCAGTACTTC.

The chain employs TRBV7-3 and TRBJ1-2; 9 nucleotides match TRBD1. V shed 6 bases, J shed 7 bases, and the junction held 9 bases outside the gene matches. The CDR3 consists of 14 residues. Per germline, CDR1 SGHTA and CDR2 FQGTGA. The CDR3 DNA is TGTGCCAGCAGTTCAACAGGGGGCGCGGTTGGCTACACCTTC. It is translated as CASSSTGGAVGYTF. The full variable domain, completed using reference TRBV7-3 and TRBJ1-2, is GAGVSQTPSNKVTEKGKYVELRCDPISGHTALYWYRQSLGQGPEFLIYFQGTGAADDSGLPNDRFFAVRPEGSVSTLKIQRTERGDSAVYLCASSSTGGAVGYTFGSGTRLTVV.

This chain links TRBV25-1 with TRBJ2-3; 7 nucleotides agree with TRBD1. Trimming at V came to 3 bases and at J to 5 bases, leaving 5 bases not matched to a gene. From germline, CDR1 is MGHDK and CDR2 SYGVNS. CDR3 size: 14 residues. The CDR3 loop reads CASSEGTAVDTQYF. DNA of the CDR3: TGTGCCAGCAGTGAGGGGACAGCGGTAGATACGCAGTATTTT.

The chain employs TRBV5-8 and TRBJ2-5, with D tentatively TRBD2 (6 bases). Looked up from germline, CDR1 is SGHTS and CDR2 is YDEGEE. The CDR3 spans 15 residues. The V end was cut by 4 bases, the J end by 5 bases, with 18 bases between. In DNA, the CDR3 is TGTGCCAGCAGCGCCCGGCGGAGGGGCGGGGAGACCCAGTACTTC. Its translation is CASSARRRGGETQYF.

This chain connects TRBV27 to TRBJ1-5, with unresolved D. The CDR3 has 14 residues. V was pared by 3 bases and J by 3 bases, with 9 bases between. Germline V gene sequence: CDR1 MNHEY, CDR2 SMNVEV (reference sequence). The chain's CDR3 is CASSFHGSNQPQHF. In DNA form, the CDR3 reads TGTGCCAGCAGTTTTCACGGTTCCAATCAGCCCCAGCATTTT.

This chain joins TRBV28 and TRBJ1-4; possibly TRBD1 for D (5 bases). Looked up from germline, CDR1 is MDHEN and CDR2 is SYDVKM. CDR3 length equals 12 residues. V was shortened by 5 bases and J by 7 bases, with 8 bases between the two germline ends. The CDR3 DNA follows: TGTGCCAGCAGTCTCCAGGGTGAAAAACTGTTTTTT. Its translation is CASSLQGEKLFF.

The rearrangement uses TRBV7-2 and TRBJ2-7; 8 bases agree with TRBD1. V lost 1 base and J lost 2; bases outside the gene matches: 4. The CDR3 is 15 residues long. The germline V gene encodes CDR1 SGHTA and CDR2 FQGNSA. As DNA, the CDR3 is TGTGCCAGCAGCTTAGTCGACAGGGGAACCTACGAGCAGTACTTC. Protein product: CASSLVDRGTYEQYF.

The rearrangement uses TRBV5-1 and TRBJ1-4; D not resolved. Trimming took off 1 base at V and 7 bases at J, with 8 bases between the two ends. Germline lookup yields CDR1 SGHRS and CDR2 YFSETQ. CDR3 length equals 13 residues. The CDR3 region has the DNA TGCGCCAGCAGCTTGTCACCGGTTGAAAAACTGTTTTTT. It yields the protein CASSLSPVEKLFF. The whole variable domain, filled in from reference TRBV5-1 and TRBJ1-4, reads KAGVTQTPRYLIKTRGQQVTLSCSPISGHRSVSWYQQTPGQGLQFLFEYFSETQRNKGNFPGRFSGRQFSNSRSEMNVSTLELGDSALYLCASSLSPVEKLFFGSGTQLSVL.

The gene calls are TRBV2 and TRBJ2-3; tentatively, D is TRBD2 (7 bases). Germline assignment: CDR1 SNHLY and CDR2 FYNNEI. V was trimmed by 4 bases and J by 1 base, leaving 12 bases between them. This CDR3 has 15 residues. The CDR3 loop is CASSVGGGRTDTQYF. The CDR3 DNA reads TGTGCCAGCAGTGTAGGGGGGGGACGCACAGATACGCAGTATTTT.

The chain employs TRBV5-4 and TRBJ1-1; tentative D call: TRBD1 (6 bases). V shed 0 bases and J shed 5 bases, with 14 bases lying between them. In germline, CDR1 is SGHNT, CDR2 YYREEE (reference sequence). The CDR3 spans 15 residues. CDR3 region: CASSLEGTRGTEAFF. The CDR3 DNA sequence: TGTGCCAGCAGCTTGGAAGGGACAAGAGGAACTGAAGCTTTCTTT.

The V and J genes are TRBV5-6 and TRBJ2-3; TRBD2 matches 12 bases. Trimming removed 4 bases from V and 5 bases from J; junction bases left unmatched: 8. The CDR3 covers 16 residues. Germline values: CDR1 SGHDT, CDR2 YYEEEE. The CDR3 region has the DNA TGTGCCAGCAGCGAGAACCAACTAGCGGGAGGAGATACGCAGTATTTT. It is translated as CASSENQLAGGDTQYF.

The chain carries TRBV7-2 and TRBJ2-5; tentatively, D is TRBD1 (5 bases). Trimming removed 4 bases at V and 4 bases at J, with 19 bases between. Germline CDR1 is SGHTA and CDR2 is FQGNSA. CDR3 length: 16 amino acids. The CDR3 bases are TGTGCCAGCAGCTCGGGCGTCGTGGGGCTGGGAGAGACCCAGTACTTC. Translating it yields CASSSGVVGLGETQYF.

The gene calls are TRBV6-5 and TRBJ1-2, with 7 positions matching TRBD1. The CDR3 extends over 12 amino acids. Germline V gives CDR1 MNHEY, CDR2 SVGAGI. Losses at the gene ends were 6 bases for V and 6 bases for J; bases not matched to a gene: 4. The chain's CDR3 is CASRTGPHGYTF. DNA of the CDR3: TGTGCCAGCAGGACAGGGCCCCATGGCTACACCTTC.

The chain joins TRBV28 to TRBJ2-5, with a weak D call TRBD1 (5 bases). The V end lost 6 bases, the J end lost 0 bases, and 14 bases lay between the germline ends. Germline CDR1 and CDR2: MDHEN and SYDVKM. CDR3 length: 15 amino acids. Here the CDR3 reads CASSPAGIYQETQYF. The DNA of the CDR3 is TGTGCCAGCAGCCCTGCAGGGATCTACCAAGAGACCCAGTACTTC. The whole variable domain, remainder taken from reference TRBV28 and TRBJ2-5, is DVKVTQSSRYLVKRTGEKVFLECVQDMDHENMFWYRQDPGLGLRLIYFSYDVKMKEKGDIPEGYSVSREKKERFSLILESASTNQTSMYLCASSPAGIYQETQYFGPGTRLLVL.